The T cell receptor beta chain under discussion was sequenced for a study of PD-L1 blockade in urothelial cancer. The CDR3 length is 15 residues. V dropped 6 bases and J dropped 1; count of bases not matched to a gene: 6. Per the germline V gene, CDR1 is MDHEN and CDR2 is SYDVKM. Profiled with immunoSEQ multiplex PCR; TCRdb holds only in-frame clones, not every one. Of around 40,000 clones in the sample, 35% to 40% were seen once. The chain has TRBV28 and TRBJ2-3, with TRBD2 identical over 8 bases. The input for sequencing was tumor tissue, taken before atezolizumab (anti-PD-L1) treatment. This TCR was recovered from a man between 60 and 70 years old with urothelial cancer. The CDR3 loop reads CASRGGAGGTDTQYF. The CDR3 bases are TGTGCCAGCAGGGGGGGAGCGGGAGGCACAGATACGCAGTATTTT.